These 11 T cell receptor beta chains came from one sample sequenced in a study of blood T cell repertoires in COVID-19. Sequenced by immunoSEQ multiplex PCR; TCRdb stores in-frame clones only, minus some. The sample gives about 270,000 clones, 85% to 90% of which show up once; less than 15% is in the top ten. Sequences were obtained from peripheral blood. These receptors were collected from a woman between 25 and 40 years old with COVID-19, enrolled during active disease.

This chain links TRBV5-1 with TRBJ1-2; 9 nucleotides match TRBD1. The CDR3 loop spans 18 amino acids. CDR1 is SGHRS, CDR2 YFSETQ, per germline. Losses at the gene ends were 6 bases for V and 4 bases for J; bases not matched to a gene: 19. CDR3 in amino acids: CASTHWPGQGEISYGYTF. Here the CDR3 DNA reads TGCGCCAGCACTCATTGGCCGGGACAGGGAGAGATTAGCTATGGCTACACCTTC.

This clone has a handful of counts. V and J are TRBV7-9 and TRBJ1-2, with no clear D. The CDR3 is 15 residues long. Germline V gene data show CDR1 as SEHNR and CDR2 as FQNEAQ (reference sequence). The ends were cut back, 4 bases at V and 0 bases at J, with 12 bases in the middle. In nucleotides, the CDR3 is TGTGCCAGCAGCTCCTCCGGAGCAGCTAACTATGGCTACACCTTC. This gives the protein CASSSSGAANYGYTF.

The chain recombines TRBV19 with TRBJ1-2; 8 bases are shared with TRBD1. Trimming at V came to 4 bases and at J to 8 bases, leaving 12 bases not matched to a gene. The CDR3 is 15 residues long. CDR1 is LNHDA and CDR2 is SQIVND in the germline V gene (reference sequence). The CDR3 spells CASSSGQGGSGGYTF. The CDR3 coding sequence is TGTGCCAGTAGTAGCGGACAGGGAGGGTCGGGAGGCTACACCTTC.

The J gene is TRBJ1-2, the V gene TRBV5-1; weak D call: TRBD1 (5 bases). Germline CDR1 reads SGHRS; CDR2 reads YFSETQ. Trimming stripped 5 bases from V and 2 bases from J, with 10 bases between. The CDR3 is 13 residues long. The chain's CDR3 is CASREGENYGYTF. In DNA form, the CDR3 reads TGCGCCAGCAGGGAAGGGGAAAACTATGGCTACACCTTC.

Comment on this clone: Other DNA sequences in this sample translate to the same CDR3. CDR3 nucleotide sequence: TGCGCCAGCAGCTTGGGACAGGGGGTCTACGAGCAGTACTTC. Its translation is CASSLGQGVYEQYF. The V and J genes are TRBV5-1 and TRBJ2-7; 9 bases are a match to TRBD1. Germline V gene data show CDR1 as SGHRS and CDR2 as YFSETQ. Losses at the gene ends were 0 bases for V and 3 bases for J; bases not matched to a gene: 1. The CDR3 is made up of 14 amino acids.

This sequence joins TRBV11-2 and TRBJ2-1; 12 bases fit TRBD2. The CDR3 runs to 18 residues. Germline trimming cut 5 bases from V and 2 bases from J; bases unmatched to any gene: 10. The V gene's germline CDR1 is SGHAT and CDR2 FQNNGV. CDR3 in DNA: TGTGCCAGCAGCCCCCTCCGCCTAGCGGGGGGGGCCTACAATGAGCAGTTCTTC. Encoded protein: CASSPLRLAGGAYNEQFF.

The chain carries TRBV27 and TRBJ1-4; 10 bases fit TRBD1. Germline V gene sequence: CDR1 MNHEY, CDR2 SMNVEV (reference sequence). CDR3 length: 13 amino acids. Unmatched junction bases numbered 3, after V lost 7 bases and J lost 7 bases. This chain's CDR3 is CASMGQGSEKLFF. DNA for the CDR3: TGTGCCAGCATGGGACAGGGGAGTGAAAAACTGTTTTTT.

This CDR3 reads CASSPVAGDGDTQYF. The CDR3, as DNA: TGTGCCAGTAGTCCCGTAGCGGGGGACGGAGATACGCAGTATTTT. This chain links TRBV19 with TRBJ2-3; 9 bases map to TRBD2. The CDR3 loop spans 15 amino acids. Germline V gene lookup returns CDR1 LNHDA and CDR2 SQIVND (reference sequence). V lost 5 bases to trimming and J lost 5 bases; unmatched junction nucleotides: 8.

The V and J genes are TRBV19 and TRBJ1-2, with D possibly matching TRBD1 (5 bases). V was pared by 3 bases and J by 8 bases, with 13 bases between. The CDR3 runs 13 residues. CDR1 is LNHDA, CDR2 SQIVND, per germline (reference sequence). The CDR3 loop is CASSIRPGRGYTF. As DNA, the CDR3 is TGTGCCAGTAGTATCCGTCCAGGGCGAGGCTACACCTTC.

V is TRBV2 and J is TRBJ1-5; D might be TRBD1 (6 bases). CDR1 and CDR2 from the germline V gene are SNHLY and FYNNEI. The V and J ends lost 2 bases and 4 bases respectively, with 12 bases between them. CDR3 size: 15 residues. This chain's CDR3 is CASSEPGQRNQPQHF. The CDR3 nucleotides are TGTGCCAGCAGTGAACCCGGACAGAGGAATCAGCCCCAGCATTTT.

The chain is built from TRBV27 and TRBJ1-6; a possible D gene is TRBD1 (5 bases). In germline, CDR1 is MNHEY, CDR2 SMNVEV (reference sequence). V lost 8 bases and J 10 bases, leaving 12 bases between the germline ends. The CDR3 runs 12 residues. The CDR3 here is CASPGDYSPLHF. The DNA for the CDR3 is TGTGCCAGCCCGGGGGATTACTCACCCCTCCACTTT.